The 16 T cell receptor beta chains given below trace back to one sample, sequenced in a study of shared clonotypes between healthy human individuals. Some clones are missing from TCRdb's copy, which holds only in-frame ones; the method was immunoSEQ multiplex PCR. The table has some 480,000 clones, roughly 78% seen once; the top ten hold about an eighth. The sequencing input was PBMCs. The source is a woman in her thirties or forties in good health. Some clones in this sample may be carry-over from other donors' samples.

V and J are TRBV7-9 and TRBJ1-2, with 7 bases aligning to TRBD1. The CDR3 runs 15 residues. The J segment lost 5 bases and the V segment lost 1 base, leaving 7 bases of the junction unmatched. Per germline, CDR1 SEHNR and CDR2 FQNEAQ (reference sequence). The CDR3 spells CASSLGGGQTYGYTF. The CDR3 nucleotides are TGTGCCAGCAGCTTAGGCGGGGGACAGACTTATGGCTACACCTTC.

The chain has TRBV5-4 and TRBJ2-5; 10 nucleotides align to TRBD2. The germline V gene has CDR1 SGHNT and CDR2 YYREEE (reference sequence). The CDR3 is made up of 15 amino acids. V shed 0 bases, J shed 3 bases, and the junction held 2 bases outside the gene matches. The DNA for the CDR3 is TGTGCCAGCAGCTTGGCTAGCGGGAGTAAAGAGACCCAGTACTTC. This sequence encodes CASSLASGSKETQYF. The whole variable domain, filled in from reference TRBV5-4 and TRBJ2-5, reads ETGVTQSPTHLIKTRGQQVTLRCSSQSGHNTVSWYQQALGQGPQFIFQYYREEENGRGNFPPRFSGLQFPNYSSELNVNALELDDSALYLCASSLASGSKETQYFGPGTRLLVL.

This chain joins TRBV10-3 and TRBJ2-3, with 14 bases matching TRBD2. V dropped 5 bases and J dropped 6; count of bases not matched to a gene: 7. The CDR3 sequence is 16 residues long. CDR1 is ENHRY and CDR2 is SYGVKD in the germline V gene. CDR3 sequence (DNA): TGTGCCATCAGTCGACTAGCGGGAGGGACCGAGGATACGCAGTATTTT. Its protein product is CAISRLAGGTEDTQYF.

The chain joins TRBV11-2 to TRBJ1-1; D remains unclear. Deletions cut 8 bases from V and 4 bases from J, with 11 bases between. CDR3 length: 12 residues. The germline gives CDR1 SGHAT, CDR2 FQNNGV. DNA for the CDR3: TGTGCCAGCGGTAGGCCGCGCACTGAAGCTTTCTTT. Amino acid sequence: CASGRPRTEAFF. The full variable domain, with the rest looked up from reference TRBV11-2 and TRBJ1-1, is EAGVAQSPRYKIIEKRQSVAFWCNPISGHATLYWYQQILGQGPKLLIQFQNNGVVDDSQLPKDRFSAERLKGVDSTLKIQPAKLEDSAVYLCASGRPRTEAFFGQGTRLTVV.

The gene calls are TRBV11-3 and TRBJ1-4; D not certain. With 1 base removed from V and 2 bases from J, the gap between germline ends came to 11 bases. The CDR3 is made up of 16 amino acids. Germline CDR1 is SGHNT and CDR2 is YENEEA. CDR3 in DNA: TGTGCCAGCAGCTTAGCCCGAGGAGCGACTAATGAAAAACTGTTTTTT. Protein product: CASSLARGATNEKLFF.

This chain links TRBV13 with TRBJ2-7, with TRBD2 matching over 12 bases. This CDR3 has 16 residues. The germline V gene encodes CDR1 PRHDT and CDR2 FYEKMQ (reference sequence). The J segment lost 5 bases and the V segment lost 1 base, leaving 6 bases of the junction unmatched. Here the CDR3 DNA reads TGTGCCAGCAGCTTAGCAGGGACTAGCGGGTACAACGAGCAGTACTTC. Translating it yields CASSLAGTSGYNEQYF.

The chain links TRBV5-1 to TRBJ2-2; 7 bases are shared with TRBD2. Losses at the gene ends were 3 bases for V and 1 base for J; bases not matched to a gene: 3. The CDR3 is 15 residues long. Germline V lookup: CDR1 SGHRS, CDR2 YFSETQ. As DNA, the CDR3 is TGCGCCAGCAGCTGGGAGGGAATGAACACCGGGGAGCTGTTTTTT. Translated, it gives CASSWEGMNTGELFF. Based on the CDR3 plus reference TRBV5-1 and TRBJ2-2, the full variable domain is KAGVTQTPRYLIKTRGQQVTLSCSPISGHRSVSWYQQTPGQGLQFLFEYFSETQRNKGNFPGRFSGRQFSNSRSEMNVSTLELGDSALYLCASSWEGMNTGELFFGEGSRLTVL.

Only a few counts were recorded for this clone. This chain joins TRBV28 and TRBJ2-6; 8 nucleotides line up with TRBD1. Germline-derived CDR1 and CDR2 are MDHEN and SYDVKM. V shed 5 bases and J 4 bases; nucleotides not matched to a gene: 7. The CDR3 covers 16 residues. CDR3 in amino acids: CASSPPGGLGANVLTF. For the CDR3, the DNA is TGTGCCAGCAGTCCCCCAGGGGGCCTGGGGGCCAACGTCCTGACTTTC. Drawing the rest from reference TRBV28 and TRBJ2-6, the complete variable domain is DVKVTQSSRYLVKRTGEKVFLECVQDMDHENMFWYRQDPGLGLRLIYFSYDVKMKEKGDIPEGYSVSREKKERFSLILESASTNQTSMYLCASSPPGGLGANVLTFGAGSRLTVL.

The chain uses TRBV7-3 and TRBJ2-1; TRBD2 agrees at 13 bases. Trimming took 2 bases from V and 6 from J; bases not matched to a gene: 4. The CDR3 runs 16 residues. Germline V gene sequence: CDR1 SGHTA, CDR2 FQGTGA. DNA for the CDR3: TGTGCCAGCAGCTTAGGGACTAGCGGGACGCCCAATGAGCAGTTCTTC. It yields the protein CASSLGTSGTPNEQFF.

The gene calls are TRBV11-2 and TRBJ1-4; D gene ambiguous. Per the germline V gene, CDR1 is SGHAT and CDR2 is FQNNGV. Trimming shortened V by 6 bases and J by 8 bases, and 16 bases separated the two germline ends. The CDR3 totals 14 residues. DNA of the CDR3: TGTGCCAGCAGTCCCGGGTCCTTCGGGGAAAAACTGTTTTTT. The encoded protein is CASSPGSFGEKLFF.

A word on this clone: Compared with germline, one end of the junction differs, possibly owing to a read error. The chain has TRBV10-3 and TRBJ2-7; D could derive from TRBD1 or TRBD2 (5 bases each). This CDR3 contains 16 residues. Germline CDR1 ENHRY, CDR2 SYGVKD. The DNA of the CDR3 is TGTGCCATCAGTGAGTATCCGGGACGCTCGTCCTGCGAGCAGTACTTC. It specifies CAISEYPGRSSCEQYF.

Worth noting for this clone: Other DNA sequences in the sample encode the same CDR3. CDR3 nucleotides: TGCGCCAGCAGCTTGCCAGCGGGAAACACCGGGGAGCTGTTTTTT. This sequence encodes CASSLPAGNTGELFF. This chain links TRBV5-1 with TRBJ2-2, with TRBD2 identical over 7 bases. The CDR3 runs 15 residues. V lost 1 base, J lost 2 bases, and 2 bases stayed unmatched. Germline CDR1 is SGHRS and CDR2 is YFSETQ.

The V call is TRBV7-2, the J call TRBJ2-5, with TRBD2 matching over 8 bases. The length of the CDR3 is 15 residues. The J segment lost 2 bases and the V segment lost 0 bases, leaving 2 bases of the junction unmatched. Per germline, CDR1 SGHTA and CDR2 FQGNSA. CDR3 bases: TGTGCCAGCAGCTTAGCCCGGGGGGGTCAAGAGACCCAGTACTTC. Translated: CASSLARGGQETQYF.

The chain combines TRBV7-3 with TRBJ2-3; 7 bases are a match to TRBD2. Germline V lookup: CDR1 SGHTA, CDR2 FQGTGA. J was trimmed by 0 bases and V by 1 base; bases with no gene match: 10. This CDR3 comprises 18 residues. The CDR3 DNA sequence: TGTGCCAGCAGCTTAAAGGCGGGAGAGGGGATTAGCACAGATACGCAGTATTTT. Translating gives CASSLKAGEGISTDTQYF.

V is TRBV7-2 and J is TRBJ2-3; the match to TRBD1 covers 7 bases. CDR1 SGHTA and CDR2 FQGNSA come from the germline V gene. The CDR3 runs to 14 residues. The V segment lost 2 bases and the J segment 6 bases; nucleotides outside the gene matches: 5. In nucleotides, the CDR3 is TGTGCCAGCAGCTTACGACAGGGTTGGGATACGCAGTATTTT. It translates to CASSLRQGWDTQYF.

This clone showed up just a few times. This chain uses TRBV18 with TRBJ2-7; a weak D match, TRBD1 (5 bases). V was shortened by 4 bases and J by 4 bases, with 11 bases between the two germline ends. Looked up from germline, CDR1 is KGHSH and CDR2 is LQKENI. This CDR3 contains 13 residues. The CDR3 DNA follows: TGTGCCAGCTCACTAGGTAGGGGATACGAGCAGTACTTC. Its translation is CASSLGRGYEQYF.